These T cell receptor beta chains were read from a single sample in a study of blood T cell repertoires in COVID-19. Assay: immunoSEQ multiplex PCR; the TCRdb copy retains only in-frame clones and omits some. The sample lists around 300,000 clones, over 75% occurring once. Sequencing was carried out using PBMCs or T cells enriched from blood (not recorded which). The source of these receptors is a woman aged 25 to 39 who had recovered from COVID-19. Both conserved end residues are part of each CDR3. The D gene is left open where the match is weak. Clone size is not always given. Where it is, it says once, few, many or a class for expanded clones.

CDR3: CASRAGQGQETQYF
DNA: TGCGCCAGCAGGGCCGGACAGGGCCAAGAGACCCAGTACTTC
V: TRBV5-1
J: TRBJ2-5
D: TRBD1
size: NA

CDR3: CAWDRGGTYEQYF
DNA: TGTGCCTGGGACAGGGGAGGTACCTACGAGCAGTACTTC
V: TRBV30
J: TRBJ2-7
D: TRBD1
size: NA

CDR3: CATRNPRTTEAFF
DNA: TGTGCCACCAGGAACCCGCGGACAACTGAAGCTTTCTTT
V: TRBV24-1
J: TRBJ1-1
D: NA
size: NA

CDR3: CASSLIGQGDNQPQHF
DNA: TGTGCCAGCAGTCTAATCGGACAGGGGGACAATCAGCCCCAGCATTTT
V: TRBV27
J: TRBJ1-5
D: TRBD1
size: NA

CDR3: CASSLWMGGVYGYTF
DNA: TGTGCCAGCAGTTTATGGATGGGGGGAGTCTATGGCTACACCTTC
V: TRBV28
J: TRBJ1-2
D: NA
size: NA

CDR3: CASRSGRTHEQFF
DNA: TGTGCCAGCCGAAGCGGGAGAACACATGAGCAGTTCTTC
V: TRBV28
J: TRBJ2-1
D: TRBD2
size: NA

CDR3: CSAPRAHARVF
DNA: TGCAGTGCCCCGAGGGCCCACGCTCGGGTTTTT
V: TRBV20-1
J: TRBJ1-4
D: NA
size: NA

CDR3: CASSRGETGELFF
DNA: TGCGCCAGCAGCCGGGGGGAGACCGGGGAGCTGTTTTTT
V: TRBV5-1
J: TRBJ2-2
D: TRBD2
size: NA

CDR3: CASSHPGGGRATNEQFF
DNA: TGTGCCAGCAGTCACCCTGGTGGCGGGAGGGCCACTAATGAGCAGTTCTTC
V: TRBV5-4
J: TRBJ2-1
D: TRBD2
size: NA

CDR3: CASSEGGLANYNEQFF
DNA: TGTGCCAGCAGTGAGGGAGGACTAGCGAACTACAATGAGCAGTTCTTC
V: TRBV25-1
J: TRBJ2-1
D: TRBD2
size: NA

CDR3: CASSWGLAGGPEYF
DNA: TGTGCCAGCAGCTGGGGACTAGCGGGAGGGCCAGAGTACTTC
V: TRBV7-2
J: TRBJ2-7
D: TRBD2
size: NA

CDR3: CATVYSSLGEQYF
DNA: TGTGCCACCGTGTACTCATCCCTTGGCGAGCAGTACTTC
V: TRBV2
J: TRBJ2-7
D: NA
size: few

CDR3: CASSFLGRTHPFTDTQYF
DNA: TGTGCCAGCAGTTTTCTTGGGAGAACCCACCCCTTCACAGATACGCAGTATTTT
V: TRBV28
J: TRBJ2-3
D: NA
size: NA

CDR3: CASSLGLAGGLETQYF
DNA: TGCGCCAGCAGCTTGGGACTAGCGGGAGGGCTAGAGACCCAGTACTTC
V: TRBV5-1
J: TRBJ2-5
D: TRBD2
size: NA

CDR3: CASSFPDRVYGYTF
DNA: TGTGCCAGCAGTTTCCCGGACAGGGTCTATGGCTACACCTTC
V: TRBV28
J: TRBJ1-2
D: TRBD1
size: NA

CDR3: CASSFGTGTSGRRETQYF
DNA: TGTGCTAGCAGCTTCGGGACAGGGACTAGCGGGAGGAGAGAGACCCAGTACTTC
V: TRBV7-7
J: TRBJ2-5
D: TRBD2
size: NA

CDR3: CASSSSGTPNTEAFF
DNA: TGTGCCAGCAGTTCATCGGGGACACCCAACACTGAAGCTTTCTTT
V: TRBV28
J: TRBJ1-1
D: NA
size: NA

CDR3: CATSRDRGNTEAFF
DNA: TGTGCCACCAGCAGAGATCGGGGGAACACTGAAGCTTTCTTT
V: TRBV15
J: TRBJ1-1
D: NA
size: NA

CDR3: CASSPGTGFGDTQYF
DNA: TGTGCCAGCAGCCCAGGGACAGGGTTTGGAGATACGCAGTATTTT
V: TRBV27
J: TRBJ2-3
D: TRBD1
size: NA